The next 2 T cell receptor beta chains were all read from a single sample in a study of blood T cell repertoires in COVID-19. Generated by immunoSEQ multiplex PCR, the TCRdb table keeps only in-frame clones and is missing some. The repertoire consists of roughly 150,000 clones, with under 80% occurring once and the leading ten covering around 4%. What was sequenced was peripheral blood. The receptor set was obtained from a man aged 55 to 70 with acute or convalescent COVID-19.

The V gene is TRBV7-3, the J gene TRBJ1-2; tentatively, D is TRBD1 (5 bases). The CDR3 length is 13 residues. Deletions cut 1 base from V and 7 bases from J, with 10 bases between. The germline V gene encodes CDR1 SGHTA and CDR2 FQGTGA. CDR3 amino acids: CASSLSSGIGYTF. The CDR3, as DNA: TGTGCCAGCAGCTTAAGTTCAGGGATTGGCTACACCTTC.

This clone turned up a few times. The genes are TRBV18 and TRBJ2-7; 7 nucleotides line up with TRBD1. CDR3 length: 15 residues. V shed 5 bases and J 2 bases; nucleotides not matched to a gene: 9. Germline V gene sequence: CDR1 KGHSH, CDR2 LQKENI. Here the CDR3 DNA reads TGTGCCAGCTCAACAGGGGATATTGAGACCTACGAGCAGTACTTC. It specifies CASSTGDIETYEQYF.